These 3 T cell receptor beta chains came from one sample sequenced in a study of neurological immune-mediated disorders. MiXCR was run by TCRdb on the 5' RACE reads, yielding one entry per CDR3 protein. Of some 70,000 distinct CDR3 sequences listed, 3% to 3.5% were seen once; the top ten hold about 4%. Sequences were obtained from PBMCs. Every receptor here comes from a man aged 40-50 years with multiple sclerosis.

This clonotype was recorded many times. The CDR3 bases are TGCGCCAGCAGCTTGGTTTCGCAGGCACATGGCTACACCTTC. Its translation: CASSLVSQAHGYTF. This chain joins TRBV5-1 and TRBJ1-2; the D is unclear. CDR1 is SGHRS and CDR2 is YFSETQ in the germline V gene. The CDR3 spans 14 residues. V was pared by 0 bases and J by 6 bases, with 12 bases between.

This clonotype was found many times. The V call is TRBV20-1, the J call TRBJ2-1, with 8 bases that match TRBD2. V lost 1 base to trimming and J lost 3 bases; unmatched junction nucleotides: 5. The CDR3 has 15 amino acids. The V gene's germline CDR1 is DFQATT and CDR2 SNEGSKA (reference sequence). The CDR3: CSARVRAGGYNEQFF. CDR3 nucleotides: TGCAGTGCTAGAGTCAGGGCGGGGGGCTACAATGAGCAGTTCTTC.

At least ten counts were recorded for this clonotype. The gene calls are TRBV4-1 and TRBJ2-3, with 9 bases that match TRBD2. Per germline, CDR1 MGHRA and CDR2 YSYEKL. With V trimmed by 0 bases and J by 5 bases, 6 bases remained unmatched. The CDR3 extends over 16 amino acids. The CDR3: CASSQDLGSGGDTQYF. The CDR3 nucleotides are TGCGCCAGCAGCCAAGATCTTGGTAGCGGGGGAGATACGCAGTATTTT.